This T cell receptor beta chain was observed in a study of cytomegalovirus exposure and HLA in healthy donors. The CDR3 sequence is 15 residues long. CDR1 and CDR2 from the germline V gene are SQVTM and ANQGSEA. Between the trimmed V and J ends, which lost 5 bases and 0 bases, there was a span of 16 bases. PCR employed 60 Vbeta and 13 Jbeta primers. Clones were read by immunoSEQ multiplex PCR, and TCRdb kept only the in-frame ones, dropping some. The sample table includes 200,000 to 250,000 clones. Sequencing was carried out using PBMCs. This receptor was identified in a girl aged 2-10 years in good health and CMV-seropositive. This sequence joins TRBV29-1 and TRBJ1-1; a weak D match, TRBD1 (6 bases). CDR3 residues: CSVYTGTTMNTEAFF. The CDR3 bases are TGCAGCGTTTACACAGGGACCACCATGAACACTGAAGCTTTCTTT.